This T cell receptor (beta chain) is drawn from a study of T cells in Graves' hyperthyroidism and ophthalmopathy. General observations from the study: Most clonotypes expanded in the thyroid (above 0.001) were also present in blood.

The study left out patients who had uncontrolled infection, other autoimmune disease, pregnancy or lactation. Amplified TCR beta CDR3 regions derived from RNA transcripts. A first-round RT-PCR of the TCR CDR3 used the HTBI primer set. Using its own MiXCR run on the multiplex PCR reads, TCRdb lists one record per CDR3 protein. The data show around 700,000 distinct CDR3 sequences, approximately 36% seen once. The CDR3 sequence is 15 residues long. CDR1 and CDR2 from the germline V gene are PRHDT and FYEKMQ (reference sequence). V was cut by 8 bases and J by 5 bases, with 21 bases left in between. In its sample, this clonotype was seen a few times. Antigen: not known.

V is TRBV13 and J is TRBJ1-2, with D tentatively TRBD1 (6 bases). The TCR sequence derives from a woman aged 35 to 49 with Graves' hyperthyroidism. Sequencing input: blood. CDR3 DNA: TGTGCCAGCCTGGCGGGGGGGGCCCAAGGGTATGGCTACACCTTC. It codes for CASLAGGAQGYGYTF.